This T cell receptor beta chain was recorded in a study of blood T cell repertoires in COVID-19. Study-wide context: Samples taken during acute and convalescent COVID-19 were collected in the United States, Italy and Spain. Sample material is recorded as cDNA or gDNA derived from T cells, B-cell-depleted T cells, or PBMCs.

The CDR3 extends over 14 amino acids. The V gene's germline CDR1 is LNHDA and CDR2 SQIVND (reference sequence). With 5 bases clipped from V and 8 bases from J, the junction kept 11 bases outside the gene matches. Study processing details: Estimation of nucleated cell counts relied on the amplification of reference gene primers. Measured with immunoSEQ multiplex PCR; TCRdb has only the in-frame clones, and not every one. V and J calls and clone size are as listed in that table; D and trimming were resolved from the DNA. The sample holds around 65,000 clones, 76% seen once. This clone was counted once. The J gene is TRBJ1-2, the V gene TRBV19, with 7 bases that match TRBD1. The sequence came from a woman aged 45-65 years with active or convalescent COVID-19. Material for sequencing was peripheral blood. CDR3: CASSPGRGASGYTF. The CDR3 DNA is TGTGCCAGTAGTCCCGGCAGGGGGGCTAGCGGCTACACCTTC.